The present T cell receptor (beta chain) was sequenced within a study of blood T cell repertoires in COVID-19 (dated by TCRdb to about 2020). With regard to the full study: Collaborator samples came from the United States, Italy and Spain and covered acute and convalescent phases of COVID-19. The material from the prospective study consisted of cDNA or gDNA derived from T cells, B-cell-depleted T cells, or PBMCs. Subjects who had been exposed to COVID-19, were actively infected with it, or had recovered from it provided the deeply sampled blood TCRbeta repertoires that made up the dataset. The repertoires were released in a freely available public database intended as a resource for research on the immune response to SARS-CoV-2. Samples were obtained from the ongoing ImmuneRACE study (first 160 participants) and from 1,254 subjects provided by 6 global collaborators. Sample metadata almost always included a de-identified subject ID, COVID-19 status, age in years and sex. Where available, HLA class I and class II types were obtained from metadata supplied by the sample provider rather than from assay-based typing. The investigation overall reported the following: Clinical and demographic metadata were provided uncurated, with the amount varying by source and participant.

TCRbeta CDR3 regions were amplified from genomic DNA using the immunoSEQ Assay, a bias-controlled multiplex PCR. In the original analysis: Nucleated cell counts per sample were estimated from amplification of reference gene primers within the assay. To quantify the absolute abundance of each unique TCRbeta CDR3 rearrangement, sequence reads were collapsed and filtered. For each sample, productive Simpson clonality was calculated as the square root of Simpson's diversity index over productive rearrangements. What TCRdb holds here is the immuneACCESS table cut down to in-frame rearrangements. Part of the clones is not present; checked against another copy, under half of the missing clones reflect an unresolved V gene, and the others are unexplained. The V and J calls and clone size are taken from that table; D and trimming were inferred from the DNA. The sample has 130,000 to 150,000 clones on record, around 87% of them singletons. In total, the top ten clones hold around 11% of the sample.

Enrolling through a virtual design, the prospective study's participants ranged in age from roughly 18 to 90 years and lived across roughly 23 United States geographic areas. Cohort assignment in the prospective study relied on participant-reported clinical history from a screening survey and a study questionnaire. Recovered participants in ImmuneRACE Cohort 3 were defined by two consecutive negative NP/OP PCR tests, clearance by a healthcare professional, or resolution of symptoms. In the prospective study, whole blood, serum and a nasopharyngeal or oropharyngeal swab were collected from each participant by mobile phlebotomists. Prospective study participants could optionally give additional blood draws and questionnaires over an approximately two-month period. Prospective study blood samples were shipped either frozen or at room temperature before DNA extraction. Worth noting for this clone: Its target antigen remains unknown. Base qualities are not recorded, but no much larger clone differs from it by a single base.

Via the germline V gene, CDR1 is SNHLY and CDR2 FYNNEI. V sheds 3 bases and J sheds 2 bases, leaving 8 bases between their ends. The CDR3 goes from the cysteine to the phenylalanine over 14 residues. The read is trimmed to its CDR3 DNA, 42 bases read in frame from base 1. The receptor comes from a man aged 60-69 years who had recovered from COVID-19. This chain is built from TRBV2 and TRBJ1-5; the D gene cannot be named for sure. Sequencing was performed on PBMCs or T cells enriched from blood (not recorded which). The CDR3 reads as follows: CASSDSERNQPQHF. The sequenced DNA is TGTGCCAGCAGTGACAGCGAACGCAATCAGCCCCAGCATTTT.